The rows below give T cell receptor beta chains drawn from one sample of a study of CD8 T cells in Susac syndrome. TCRdb analysed the immunoSEQ multiplex PCR reads with MiXCR anew, one entry per CDR3 protein. The table lists about 190,000 distinct CDR3 sequences, approximately 94% of them singletons. Specimen: CD4+ T cells from PBMCs. These receptors originate from a human donor with Susac syndrome. The CDR3 runs from the conserved cysteine through the conserved F or W. A D gene is named only where the DNA matches it firmly.

V gene,J gene,D gene,CDR3 length,CDR3 DNA,CDR3 protein
TRBV12-3/TRBV12-4,TRBJ2-3,-,15,TGTGCCAGCAGTTTTGGGCAGGGATGGGCAGATACGCAGTATTTT,CASSFGQGWADTQYF
TRBV5-1,TRBJ2-3,TRBD2,14,TGCGCCAGCAGTTTCGGCGGGGGTCGGGATACGCAGTATTTT,CASSFGGGRDTQYF
TRBV15,TRBJ2-5,-,17,TGTGCCACCAGCGGAAGTGGGAGGACATCGTACCAAGAGACCCAGTACTTC,CATSGSGRTSYQETQYF
TRBV27,TRBJ2-7,-,14,TGTGCCAGCAGTCCGAGGTCACCCGAGAACGAGCAGTACTTC,CASSPRSPENEQYF
TRBV29-1,TRBJ1-4,-,11,TGCAGCGTTGAAAACTATGAAAAACTGTTTTTT,CSVENYEKLFF
TRBV15,TRBJ2-5,TRBD2,17,TGTGCCACCAGCAGTAAAAGAGGGACTAGTAATCTGGAGACCCAGTACTTC,CATSSKRGTSNLETQYF
TRBV6-5,TRBJ1-2,-,13,TGTGCCAGCAGGGTAACAGGGAGTCATGGCTACACCTTC,CASRVTGSHGYTF
TRBV12-3/TRBV12-4,TRBJ2-7,TRBD2,15,TGTGCCAGCAGGATATTAGCGGGGGTAAACTACGAGCAGTACTTC,CASRILAGVNYEQYF
TRBV9,TRBJ2-6,-,16,TGTGCCAGCAGCCCACAATCGCTCTCTGGGGCCAACGTCCTGACTTTC,CASSPQSLSGANVLTF
TRBV6-6,TRBJ2-7,-,15,TGTGCCAGCGGCGGTCGGGGCAGTTCTCCCTACGAGCAGTACTTC,CASGGRGSSPYEQYF
TRBV6-1,TRBJ1-2,-,13,TGTGCCAGCAGTGAAGTGGGAGACTATGGCTACACCTTC,CASSEVGDYGYTF
TRBV4-1,TRBJ2-5,-,16,TGCGCCAGCAGCCAAGTTGGGGGCCCGATTCAAGAGACCCAGTACTTC,CASSQVGGPIQETQYF
TRBV29-1,TRBJ2-5,-,12,TGCAGCGTCTCTAGGACCGAAGAGACCCAGTACTTC,CSVSRTEETQYF
TRBV6-5,TRBJ1-5,-,15,TGTGCCAGCAGTTACTCGCAGTATAGCAATCAGCCCCAGCATTTT,CASSYSQYSNQPQHF